This T cell receptor beta chain was identified in a study of shared clonotypes between healthy human individuals. For the study at large: The donors, two women and a few men, were aged 18 to 49. Per-donor plates numbered three CD4 naive, three CD4 memory, two CD8 naive and one CD8 memory.

Those who donated were healthy HIV-negative adults, with no recent acute infections or vaccinations reported. Donors comprised only Caucasian adults living in Nashville, Tennessee. V was clipped by 0 bases and J by 9 bases, with 13 bases between them. The CDR3 covers 14 residues. Germline V gene sequence: CDR1 KGHSH, CDR2 LQKENI. Sequenced by immunoSEQ multiplex PCR; TCRdb stores in-frame clones only, minus some. The profile shows millions of clones, roughly 92% of them singletons. The sample consisted of naive CD4+ T cells sorted from blood. Subset meaning: CD45RA+ positively selected. This clonotype originated in a man aged 18 to 30 in good health. This rearrangement joins TRBV18 to TRBJ2-3; the D gene is possibly TRBD1 (5 bases). CDR3 amino acids: CASSPPGPRGTQYF. The CDR3 DNA is TGTGCCAGCTCACCACCGGGGCCCCGTGGCACGCAGTATTTT. Together with reference TRBV18 and TRBJ2-3, the CDR3 gives the full variable domain: NAGVMQNPRHLVRRRGQEARLRCSPMKGHSHVYWYRQLPEEGLKFMVYLQKENIIDESGMPKERFSAEFPKEGPSILRIQQVVRGDSAAYFCASSPPGPRGTQYFGPGTRLTVL.